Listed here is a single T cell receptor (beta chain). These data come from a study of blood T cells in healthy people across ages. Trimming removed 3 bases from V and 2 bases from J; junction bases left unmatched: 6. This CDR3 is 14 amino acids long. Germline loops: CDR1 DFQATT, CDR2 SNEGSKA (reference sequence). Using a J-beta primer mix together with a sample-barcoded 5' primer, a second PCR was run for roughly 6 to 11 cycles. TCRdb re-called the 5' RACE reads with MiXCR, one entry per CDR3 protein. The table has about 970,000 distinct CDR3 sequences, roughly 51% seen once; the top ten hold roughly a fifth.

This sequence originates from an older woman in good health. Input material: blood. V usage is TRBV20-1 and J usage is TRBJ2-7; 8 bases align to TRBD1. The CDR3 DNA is TGCAGTGCTAGGGAAGGACAGGGAACCTACGAGCAGTACTTC. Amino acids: CSAREGQGTYEQYF.